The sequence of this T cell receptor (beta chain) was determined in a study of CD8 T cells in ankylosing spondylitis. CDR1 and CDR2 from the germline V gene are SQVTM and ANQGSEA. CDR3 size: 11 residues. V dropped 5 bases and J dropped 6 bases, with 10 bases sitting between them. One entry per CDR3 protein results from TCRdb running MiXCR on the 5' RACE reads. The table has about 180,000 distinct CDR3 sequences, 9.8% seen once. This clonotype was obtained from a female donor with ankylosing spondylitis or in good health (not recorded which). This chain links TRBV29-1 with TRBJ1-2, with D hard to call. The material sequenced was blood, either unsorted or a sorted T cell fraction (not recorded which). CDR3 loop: CSVRHEDGYTF. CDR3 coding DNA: TGCAGCGTTAGACACGAGGATGGCTACACCTTC. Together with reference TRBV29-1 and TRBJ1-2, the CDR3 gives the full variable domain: SAVISQKPSRDICQRGTSLTIQCQVDSQVTMMFWYRQQPGQSLTLIATANQGSEATYESGFVIDKFPISRPNLTFSTLTVSNMSPEDSSIYLCSVRHEDGYTFGSGTRLTVV.